Reported below is one TCR beta chain. The data stem from a study of control samples from healthy donors and cancer patients. This CDR3 region has 13 residues. Germline loops: CDR1 MNHEY, CDR2 SMNVEV (reference sequence). V lost 5 bases, J lost 4 bases, and 11 bases lay in between. The repertoire was sequenced with immunoSEQ multiplex PCR; TCRdb's copy has only in-frame clones and lacks some. The data hold about 12,000 clones, with 90% to 95% observed a single time. Sequencing was carried out using PBMCs. The rearrangement uses TRBV27 and TRBJ1-2; D gene uncertain. This sequence was found in a man older than 75 with lung cancer. The CDR3: CASSPGGRYGYTF. The CDR3, as DNA: TGTGCCAGCAGTCCTGGAGGGCGCTATGGCTACACCTTC.